The source of this TCR beta chain is a study of response to subunit inactivated influenza vaccine (dated by TCRdb to the late 2010s). About the investigation overall: Deep quantitative T cell receptor repertoire profiling was used in the study to track responses to a trivalent subunit inactivated influenza vaccine. Results the study describes overall, beyond this receptor: According to the authors, only a limited number of new T cells may be recruited by each seasonal influenza vaccination.

There are 16 amino acids in the CDR3, from cysteine to phenylalanine inclusive. The retained sequence is limited to the CDR3, 48 bases, with the frame set at the first base. CDR1 and CDR2 are drawn from the germline V gene: LGHNA, YNFKEQ. V is trimmed back by 4 bases and J by 9 bases, and the junction contains 11 bases that no gene match accounts for. Note on this clonotype: There is no known antigen for this receptor. No qualities accompany the bases; no much larger clone lies one base away.

The library was prepared using RT-PCR. Sequencing was carried out with an Illumina HiSeq 2500. The public reads were run again by TCRdb, first through fastp at Q25 and then through MiXCR, and only productive beta chains were kept. Each entry merges the rows of one CDR3 protein and shows their most common DNA and genes. The sample records around 600,000 distinct CDR3 sequences, 11% of which are singletons. The ten largest make up 11% of the sample. In addition, the sample was reused for a study of T cells expressing NK-cell markers. Taken from the second paper: TCR beta cDNA libraries were prepared using 5'RACE template switching, which introduced a universal primer site and unique molecular identifiers. Three sorted T-cell subsets (CD3+CD56+NKG2C+, CD3+CD56+NKG2C- and CD3+CD56-NKG2C+) from fewer than 10 donors had their TCR beta-chain repertoires profiled. Seven of the eight sequenced donors were HCMV-seropositive and one was HCMV-seronegative. To restrict sorting to alphabetaTCR-expressing T cells, an anti-gammadeltaTCR antibody was added in several experiments. For several donors, the dominant CD3+CD56+NKG2C+ clonotypes were among the top 10 CD8+ clonotypes and accounted for about 1.0-7.0% of CD8+ T cells. Those dominant clonotypes were again the most abundant among CD3+CD56-NKG2C+ cells in a few donors, at about 25-65%. It remained unclear whether the expanded NKG2C-expressing T cell clones were specific for HCMV antigens. All eight donors whose samples were sequenced were randomly selected healthy volunteers, three of them men and five women. HCMV-specific IgG was detected in serum with a commercial ELISA kit to determine HCMV serostatus. Ficoll density gradient centrifugation was used to isolate peripheral blood mononuclear cells from blood. Bulk peripheral blood T-cell repertoires were additionally sequenced from unsorted PBMC for several donors. Priming for cDNA synthesis came from the TCR beta constant segment, and two successive PCR amplification steps followed. Illumina HiSeq 2000/2500, MiSeq or NextSeq was used to sequence libraries as 2 x 150 bp reads. Reads were demultiplexed and grouped by UMI with MIGEC, and clonotypes were assembled and quantified with MiTCR. To exclude erroneous sequences, any TCR cDNA sequence not supported by at least two reads was discarded. The tcR package was used for downstream repertoire analysis, and clonotypes were matched across fractions by CDR3 nucleotide sequence plus V segment. VDJmatch was used to annotate antigen specificity against VDJdb, with one amino acid substitution allowed in CDR3.

The rearrangement joined TRBV4-2 to TRBJ1-6; TRBD1 agrees with 8 junctional bases. The material sequenced was PBMCs from blood, taken on the day of vaccination. This sequence originates from a man aged 50 to 60 who received an inactivated influenza vaccine. Donor details come from another sample of the same person, matched by shared clones. CDR3 reads: CASSLRVRDRTSPLHF. The DNA sequence follows: TGTGCCAGCAGCCTGCGGGTCCGGGACAGGACTTCACCCCTCCACTTT.